This T cell receptor beta chain is drawn from a study of shared clonotypes between healthy human individuals. It was CD45RO-negative cells, positively selected for CCR7, that made up naive CD8 cells, with terminally differentiated effector memory CD45RA+ cells excluded. The healthy adult donors were HIV-negative and reported no recent acute infections or vaccinations. Measured with immunoSEQ multiplex PCR; TCRdb has only the in-frame clones, and not every one. The data hold under 600,000 clones, with 98% observed a single time. Study-wide results and caveats: In a handful of donors, about 5% of naive CD4 clonotypes appeared in common. Richness estimates generally favored naive over memory subsets.

CDR1 is SEHNR and CDR2 is FQNEAQ in the germline V gene (reference sequence). With 5 bases clipped from V and 6 bases from J, the junction kept 20 bases outside the gene matches. The CDR3 sequence is 18 residues long. Remarks on this clone: What it binds is unknown.

The TCR sequence derives from a man aged 25-40 years in good health. V and J are TRBV7-9 and TRBJ1-2; TRBD1 matches 8 bases. Material for sequencing was naive CD8+ T cells sorted from blood. The CDR3 nucleotides are TGTGCCAGCAGCGACGAGGACAGGGTCCCTCTTTCGTCTGATGGCTACACCTTC. Translating it yields CASSDEDRVPLSSDGYTF.